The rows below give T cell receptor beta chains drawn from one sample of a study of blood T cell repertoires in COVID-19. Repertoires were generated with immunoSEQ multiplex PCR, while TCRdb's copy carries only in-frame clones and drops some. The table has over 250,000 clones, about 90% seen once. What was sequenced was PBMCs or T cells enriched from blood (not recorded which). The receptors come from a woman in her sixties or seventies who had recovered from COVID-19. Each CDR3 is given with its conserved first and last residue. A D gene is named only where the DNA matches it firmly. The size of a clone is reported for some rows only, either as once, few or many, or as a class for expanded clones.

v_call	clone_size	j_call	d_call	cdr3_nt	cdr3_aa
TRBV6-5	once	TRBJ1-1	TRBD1	TGTGCCAGCACCAGTCCCGGGACAGGGGCCGGTGAAGCTTTCTTT	CASTSPGTGAGEAFF
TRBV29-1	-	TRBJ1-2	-	TGCAGCGTTTCAACCGGGACAACGTATGGCTACACCTTC	CSVSTGTTYGYTF
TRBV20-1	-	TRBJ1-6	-	TGCAGTGCTAGTATGTGGGGCCTGGGGTCACCCCTCCACTTT	CSASMWGLGSPLHF
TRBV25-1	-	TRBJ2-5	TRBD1	TGTGCCAGCAGTGTCCGGGACAGCAGGGAGACCCAGTACTTC	CASSVRDSRETQYF
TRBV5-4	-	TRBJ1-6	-	TGTGCCAGCAGCTTGCCTCAGGGAAGGGGTTCACCCCTCCACTTT	CASSLPQGRGSPLHF
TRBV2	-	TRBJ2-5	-	TGTGCCAGCAGTAAAGCTTCGGAGACCCAGTACTTC	CASSKASETQYF
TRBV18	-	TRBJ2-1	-	TGTGCCAGCTCACCACCGGTAGACTCCAATGAGCAGTTCTTC	CASSPPVDSNEQFF
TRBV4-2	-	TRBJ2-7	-	TGTGCCAGCAGCCAAGCATGGCAGGCCACCTACGAGCAGTACTTC	CASSQAWQATYEQYF
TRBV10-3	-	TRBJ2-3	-	TGTGCCATCAGTGAGTCCAACCTCTACTCGGGGGGCCCAGATACGCAGTATTTT	CAISESNLYSGGPDTQYF
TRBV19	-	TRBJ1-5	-	TGTGCCAGTAGTAACAGGGAACAGCCCCAGCATTTT	CASSNREQPQHF
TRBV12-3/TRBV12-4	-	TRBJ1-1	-	TGTGCCAGCAGTTCATACAGGGCGGATAAGGCTTTCTTT	CASSSYRADKAFF
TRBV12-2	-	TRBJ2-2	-	TGTGCAAGTCGCTTAGCGGGGACTAGCCGTGCCGGGGAGCTGTTTTTT	CASRLAGTSRAGELFF
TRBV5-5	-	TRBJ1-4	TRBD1	TGTGCCAGCAGCGGGACAGGGGTAGGCGGTGAAAAACTGTTTTTT	CASSGTGVGGEKLFF
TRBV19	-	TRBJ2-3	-	TGTGCCAGTAGACAGTCTAGCACAGATACGCAGTATTTT	CASRQSSTDTQYF
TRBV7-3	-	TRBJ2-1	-	TGTGCCAGCAGCCAAATCGGGGAGACCTACAATGAGCAGTTCTTC	CASSQIGETYNEQFF
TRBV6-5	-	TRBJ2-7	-	TGTGCCAGCCAGGGAGGCTACCGGGGTTCCGAGCAGTACTTC	CASQGGYRGSEQYF
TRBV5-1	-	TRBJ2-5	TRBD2	TGCGCCAGCAGCGAGGGACTAGCGAGAGGACAAGAGACCCAGTACTTC	CASSEGLARGQETQYF
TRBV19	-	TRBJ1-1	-	TGTGCCAGTAGTATAACGGACAGCACTGAAGCTTTCTTT	CASSITDSTEAFF
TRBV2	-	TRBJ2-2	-	TGTGCCAGCACCTCAGGAGGGGAGCTGTTTTTT	CASTSGGELFF